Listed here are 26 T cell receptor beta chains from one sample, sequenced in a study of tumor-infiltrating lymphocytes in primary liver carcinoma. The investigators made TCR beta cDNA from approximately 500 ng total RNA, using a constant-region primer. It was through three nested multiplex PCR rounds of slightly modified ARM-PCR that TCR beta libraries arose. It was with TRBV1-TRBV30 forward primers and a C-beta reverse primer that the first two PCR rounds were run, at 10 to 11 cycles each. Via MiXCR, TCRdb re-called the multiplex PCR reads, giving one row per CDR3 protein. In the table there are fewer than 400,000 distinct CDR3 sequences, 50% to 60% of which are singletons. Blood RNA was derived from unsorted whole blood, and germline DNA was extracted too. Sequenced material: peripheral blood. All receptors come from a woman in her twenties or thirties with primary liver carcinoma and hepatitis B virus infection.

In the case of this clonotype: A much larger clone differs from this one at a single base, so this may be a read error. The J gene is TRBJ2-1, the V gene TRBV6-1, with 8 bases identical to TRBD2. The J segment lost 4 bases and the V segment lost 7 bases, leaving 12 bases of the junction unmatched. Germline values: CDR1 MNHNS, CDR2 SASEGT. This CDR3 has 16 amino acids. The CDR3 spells CASKRSLAGLYNEQFF. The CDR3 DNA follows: TGTGCCAGCAAGAGATCGTTAGCGGGACTTTACAATGAGCAGTTCTTC.

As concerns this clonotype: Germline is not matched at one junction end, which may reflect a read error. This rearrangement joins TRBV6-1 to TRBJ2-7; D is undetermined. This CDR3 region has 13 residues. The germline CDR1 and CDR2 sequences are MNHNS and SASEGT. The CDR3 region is CVSSVTGLYKQYF. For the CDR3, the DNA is TGTGTCAGCAGTGTTACCGGGCTCTACAAGCAGTACTTC.

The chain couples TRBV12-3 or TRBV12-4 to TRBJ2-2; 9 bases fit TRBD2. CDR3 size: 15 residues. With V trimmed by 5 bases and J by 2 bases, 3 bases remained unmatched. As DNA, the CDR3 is TGTGCCAGCAGTGTTCTAGCGGGAAACACCGGGGAGCTGTTTTTT. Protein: CASSVLAGNTGELFF.

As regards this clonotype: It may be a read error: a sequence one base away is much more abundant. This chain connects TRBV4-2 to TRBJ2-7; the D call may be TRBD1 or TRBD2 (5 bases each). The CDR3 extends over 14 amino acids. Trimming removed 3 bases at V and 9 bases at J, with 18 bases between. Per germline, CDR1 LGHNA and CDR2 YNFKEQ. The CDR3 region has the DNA TGTGCCAGCAGCCACCGAGGGGCCGACCACGGGCAGTACTTC. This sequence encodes CASSHRGADHGQYF.

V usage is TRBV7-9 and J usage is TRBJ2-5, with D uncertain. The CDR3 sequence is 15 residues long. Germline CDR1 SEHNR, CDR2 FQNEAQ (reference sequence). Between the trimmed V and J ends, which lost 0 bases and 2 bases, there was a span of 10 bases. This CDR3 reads CASSLAMGVQETQYF. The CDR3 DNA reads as TGTGCCAGCAGCTTAGCGATGGGTGTACAAGAGACCCAGTACTTC.

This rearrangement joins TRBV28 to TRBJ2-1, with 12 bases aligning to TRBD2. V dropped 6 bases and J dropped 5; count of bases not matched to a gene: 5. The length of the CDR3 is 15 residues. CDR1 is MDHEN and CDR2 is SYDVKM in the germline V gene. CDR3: CASSRRLAGDNEQFF. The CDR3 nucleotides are TGTGCCAGCAGCCGTAGACTAGCGGGAGACAATGAGCAGTTCTTC.

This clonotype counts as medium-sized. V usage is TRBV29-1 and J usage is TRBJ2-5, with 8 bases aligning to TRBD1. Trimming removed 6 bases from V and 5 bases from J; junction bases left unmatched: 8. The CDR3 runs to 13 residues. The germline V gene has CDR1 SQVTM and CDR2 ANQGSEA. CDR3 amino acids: CSVVSWTGETQYF. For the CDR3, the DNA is TGCAGCGTCGTCAGTTGGACAGGGGAGACCCAGTACTTC. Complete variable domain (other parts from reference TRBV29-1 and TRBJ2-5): SAVISQKPSRDICQRGTSLTIQCQVDSQVTMMFWYRQQPGQSLTLIATANQGSEATYESGFVIDKFPISRPNLTFSTLTVSNMSPEDSSIYLCSVVSWTGETQYFGPGTRLLVL.

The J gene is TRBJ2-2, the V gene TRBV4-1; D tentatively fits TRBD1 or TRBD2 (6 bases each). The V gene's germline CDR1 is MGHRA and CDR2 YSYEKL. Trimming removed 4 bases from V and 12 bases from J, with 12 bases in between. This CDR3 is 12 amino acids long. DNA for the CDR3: TGCGCCAGCAGCCCGGGGGCGGGGAAGCTGTTTTTT. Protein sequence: CASSPGAGKLFF.

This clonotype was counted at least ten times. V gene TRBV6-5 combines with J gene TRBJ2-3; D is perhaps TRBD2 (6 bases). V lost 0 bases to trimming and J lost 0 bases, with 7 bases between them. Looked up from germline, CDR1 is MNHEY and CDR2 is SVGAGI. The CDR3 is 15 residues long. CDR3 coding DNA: TGTGCCAGCAGTTACTCGGGGACTAGCACAGATACGCAGTATTTT. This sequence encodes CASSYSGTSTDTQYF.

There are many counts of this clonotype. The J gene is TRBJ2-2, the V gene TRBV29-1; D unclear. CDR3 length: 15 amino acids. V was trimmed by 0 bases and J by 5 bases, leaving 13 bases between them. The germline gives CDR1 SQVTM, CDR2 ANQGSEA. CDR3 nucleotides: TGCAGCGTTGAAGATGAGAAATACCATACCGGGGAGCTGTTTTTT. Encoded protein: CSVEDEKYHTGELFF.

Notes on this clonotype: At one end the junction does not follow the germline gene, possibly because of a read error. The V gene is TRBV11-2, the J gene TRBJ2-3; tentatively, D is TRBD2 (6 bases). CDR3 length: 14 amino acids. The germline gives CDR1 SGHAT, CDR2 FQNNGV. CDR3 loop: CVSSRVVGGDTQYF. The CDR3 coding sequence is TGTGTCAGCTCCCGGGTGGTGGGGGGAGATACGCAGTATTTT.

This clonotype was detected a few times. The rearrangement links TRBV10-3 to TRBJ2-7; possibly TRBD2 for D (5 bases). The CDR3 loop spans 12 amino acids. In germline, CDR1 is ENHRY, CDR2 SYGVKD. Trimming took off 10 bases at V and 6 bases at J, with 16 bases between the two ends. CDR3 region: CATSLGMPEQYF. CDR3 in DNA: TGTGCCACCTCACTAGGGATGCCCGAGCAGTACTTC.

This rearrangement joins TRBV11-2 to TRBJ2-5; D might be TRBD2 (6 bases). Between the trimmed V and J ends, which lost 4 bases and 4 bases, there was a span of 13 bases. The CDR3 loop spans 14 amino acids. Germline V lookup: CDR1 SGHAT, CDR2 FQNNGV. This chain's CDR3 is CASSWRGGAETQYF. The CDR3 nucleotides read TGTGCCAGCAGCTGGCGGGGTGGCGCAGAGACCCAGTACTTC.

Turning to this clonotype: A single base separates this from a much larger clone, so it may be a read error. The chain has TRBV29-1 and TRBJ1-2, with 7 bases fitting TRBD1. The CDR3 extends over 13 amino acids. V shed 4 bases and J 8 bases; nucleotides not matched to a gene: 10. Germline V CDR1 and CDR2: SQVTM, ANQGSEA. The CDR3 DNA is TGCAGCGTTGGATCGGGACAGCGAGAAGGCTACACCTTC. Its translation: CSVGSGQREGYTF.

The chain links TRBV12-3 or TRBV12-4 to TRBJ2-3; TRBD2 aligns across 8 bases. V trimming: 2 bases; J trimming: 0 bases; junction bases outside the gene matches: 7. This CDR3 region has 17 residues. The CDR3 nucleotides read TGTGCCAGCAGTTTACCGGGACTAGAGGGAAGCACAGATACGCAGTATTTT. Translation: CASSLPGLEGSTDTQYF.

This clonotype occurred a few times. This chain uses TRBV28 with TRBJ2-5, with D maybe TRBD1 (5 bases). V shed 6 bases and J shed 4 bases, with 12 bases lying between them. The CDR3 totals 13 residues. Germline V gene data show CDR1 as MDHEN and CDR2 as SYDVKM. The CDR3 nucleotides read TGTGCCAGCAGCAACGACAGACGAGAGACCCAGTACTTC. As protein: CASSNDRRETQYF.

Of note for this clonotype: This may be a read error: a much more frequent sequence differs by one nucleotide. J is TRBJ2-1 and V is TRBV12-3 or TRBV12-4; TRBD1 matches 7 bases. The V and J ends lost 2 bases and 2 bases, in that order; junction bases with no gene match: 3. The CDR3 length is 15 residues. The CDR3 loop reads CASSLRQGPYNEQFF. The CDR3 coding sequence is TGTGCCAGCAGTTTAAGACAGGGACCCTACAATGAGCAGTTCTTC.

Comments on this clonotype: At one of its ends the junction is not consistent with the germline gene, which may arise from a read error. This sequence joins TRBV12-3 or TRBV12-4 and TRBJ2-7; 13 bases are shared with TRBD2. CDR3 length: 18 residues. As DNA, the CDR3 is TGTGCCATCAGTACGAGGACTAGCGGGAGCTCTAGCTCCTACGAGCAGTACTTC. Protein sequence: CAISTRTSGSSSSYEQYF.

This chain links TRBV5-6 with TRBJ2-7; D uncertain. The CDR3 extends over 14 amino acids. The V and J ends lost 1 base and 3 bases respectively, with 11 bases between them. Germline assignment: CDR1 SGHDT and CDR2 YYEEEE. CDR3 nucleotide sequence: TGTGCCAGCAGCTTGATGAGGACCGGCTACGAGCAGTACTTC. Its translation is CASSLMRTGYEQYF.

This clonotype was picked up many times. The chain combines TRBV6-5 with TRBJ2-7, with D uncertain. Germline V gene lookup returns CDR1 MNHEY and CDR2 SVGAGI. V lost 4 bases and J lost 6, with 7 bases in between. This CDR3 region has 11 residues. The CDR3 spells CASSFLGEQYF. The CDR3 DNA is TGTGCCAGCAGTTTCTTGGGCGAGCAGTACTTC.

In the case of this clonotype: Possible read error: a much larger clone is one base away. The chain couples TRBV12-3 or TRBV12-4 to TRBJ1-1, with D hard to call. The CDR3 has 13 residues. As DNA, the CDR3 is TGTGCCAGCAGTTTATTTATATCGACTGAAGCTTCCTTT. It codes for CASSLFISTEASF.

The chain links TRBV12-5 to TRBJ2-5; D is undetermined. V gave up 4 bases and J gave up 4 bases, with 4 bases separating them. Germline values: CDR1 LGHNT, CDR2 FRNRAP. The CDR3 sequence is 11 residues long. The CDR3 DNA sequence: TGTGCTAGTGGTTCGGGAGAGACCCAGTACTTC. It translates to CASGSGETQYF.

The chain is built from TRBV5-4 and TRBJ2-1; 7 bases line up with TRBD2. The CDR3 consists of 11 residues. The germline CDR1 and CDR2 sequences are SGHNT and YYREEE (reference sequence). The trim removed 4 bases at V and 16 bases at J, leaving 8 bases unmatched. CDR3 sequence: CASSDERDEFF. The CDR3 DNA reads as TGTGCCAGCAGCGACGAGCGGGATGAATTCTTC.

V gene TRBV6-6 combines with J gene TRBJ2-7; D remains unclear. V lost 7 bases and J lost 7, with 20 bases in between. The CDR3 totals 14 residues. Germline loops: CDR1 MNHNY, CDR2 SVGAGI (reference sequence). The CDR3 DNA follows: TGTGCCAGCAACACCACAGTGTATCCTAAAGAGCAGTACTTC. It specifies CASNTTVYPKEQYF.

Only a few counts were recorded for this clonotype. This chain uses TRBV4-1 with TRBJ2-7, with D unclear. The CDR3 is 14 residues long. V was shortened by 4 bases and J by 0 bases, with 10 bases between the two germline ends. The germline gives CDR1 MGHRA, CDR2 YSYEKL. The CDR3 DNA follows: TGCGCCAGCAGCCCGGTAACGGGCTCCTACGAGCAGTACTTC. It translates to CASSPVTGSYEQYF.

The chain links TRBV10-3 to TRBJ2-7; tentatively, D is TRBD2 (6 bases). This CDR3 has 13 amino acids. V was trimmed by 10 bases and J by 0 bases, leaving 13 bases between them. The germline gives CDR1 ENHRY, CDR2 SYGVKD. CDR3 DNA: TGTGCCACGGGAGTGCCGAACTCCTACGAGCAGTACTTC. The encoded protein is CATGVPNSYEQYF.